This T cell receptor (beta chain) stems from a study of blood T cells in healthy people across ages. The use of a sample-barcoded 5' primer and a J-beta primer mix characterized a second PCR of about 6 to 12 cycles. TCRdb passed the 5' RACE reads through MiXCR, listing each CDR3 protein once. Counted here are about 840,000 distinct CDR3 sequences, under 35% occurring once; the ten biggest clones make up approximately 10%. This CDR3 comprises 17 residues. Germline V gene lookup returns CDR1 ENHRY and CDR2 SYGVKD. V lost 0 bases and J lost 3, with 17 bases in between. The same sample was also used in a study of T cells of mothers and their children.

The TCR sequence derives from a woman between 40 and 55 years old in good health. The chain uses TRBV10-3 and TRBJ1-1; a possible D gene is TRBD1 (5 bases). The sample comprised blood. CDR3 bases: TGTGCCATCAGTGAGTCGAAGGTAATACAGGAGGACACTGAAGCTTTCTTT. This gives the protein CAISESKVIQEDTEAFF.